This T cell receptor (beta chain) was sequenced during a study of blood T cells in healthy people across ages. This CDR3 is 14 amino acids long. The V end was cut by 1 base, the J end by 0 bases, with 7 bases between. CDR1 is SGDLS, CDR2 YYNGEE, per germline. The sample holds a few counts of this clonotype. For the second PCR, which ran for roughly 7 to 11 cycles, a sample-barcoded 5' primer and a J-beta primer mix were used. TCRdb redid the calling of the 5' RACE reads with MiXCR, one entry per CDR3 protein. The sample lists around 1,600,000 distinct CDR3 sequences, 35% to 45% occurring once. The sequence came from a woman under 30 in good health. Sequencing used blood. This rearrangement joins TRBV9 to TRBJ1-1; D is undetermined. CDR3 region: CASSVLGLNTEAFF. The DNA of the CDR3 is TGTGCCAGCAGCGTATTGGGGTTGAACACTGAAGCTTTCTTT.